The sequence of this TCR beta chain was determined in a study of blood T cell repertoires in COVID-19. Profiled with immunoSEQ multiplex PCR; TCRdb holds only in-frame clones, not every one. The repertoire holds around 150,000 clones, roughly 80% seen once, with roughly 2.8% in the top ten. Trimming at V came to 7 bases and at J to 8 bases, leaving 5 bases not matched to a gene. Germline values: CDR1 MNHEY, CDR2 SMNVEV (reference sequence). The CDR3 spans 13 residues. The sequenced sample consisted of peripheral blood. The receptor was isolated from a man between 65 and 85 years old with acute or convalescent COVID-19. The gene calls are TRBV27 and TRBJ1-6; 7 bases match TRBD1. This CDR3 reads CASTTGEYSPLHF. The DNA for the CDR3 is TGTGCCAGCACAACAGGGGAGTATTCACCCCTCCACTTT.